These 27 T cell receptor beta chains were sequenced from one sample in a study of quantifying T cell responses using KT2 cells. As for the study in general: Reverse transcription used primers in the TCR alpha and beta constant regions.

Each cDNA got a UMI-containing oligo ligated at its 3' end. First-round PCR used three to five cycles and beta primers RC1.1 and RC1.2 covering TRBC1 and TRBC2. TCRdb re-derived calls from the UMI-ligation and nested PCR reads in MiXCR, one entry per CDR3 protein. The sample carries 25,000 to 35,000 distinct CDR3 sequences, under 13% recorded once. The sequencing input was PBMCs spiked with cells of the T cell clone KT2. Every receptor here comes from a human donor.

J is TRBJ2-4 and V is TRBV20-1; D is undetermined. The V gene's germline CDR1 is DFQATT and CDR2 SNEGSKA (reference sequence). The CDR3 consists of 13 residues. Trimming pared 0 bases from V and 5 bases from J, leaving 8 bases between. The CDR3 reads CSAREGRQNIQYF. As DNA, the CDR3 is TGCAGTGCTAGAGAAGGCCGCCAAAACATTCAGTACTTC.

This clonotype was seen more than once but under ten times. The chain is built from TRBV7-8 and TRBJ2-7; 7 bases match TRBD1. In germline, CDR1 is SGHVS, CDR2 FQNEAQ. The V and J ends lost 3 bases and 2 bases, in that order; junction bases with no gene match: 7. This CDR3 region has 15 residues. CDR3 in DNA: TGTGCCAGCAGCTTTCGGACAGGTATCCCCTACGAGCAGTACTTC. This gives the protein CASSFRTGIPYEQYF. Together with reference TRBV7-8 and TRBJ2-7, the CDR3 gives the full variable domain: GAGVSQSPRYKVAKRGQDVALRCDPISGHVSLFWYQQALGQGPEFLTYFQNEAQLDKSGLPSDRFFAERPEGSVSTLKIQRTQQEDSAVYLCASSFRTGIPYEQYFGPGTRLTVT.

The CDR3 region has the DNA TGTGCCAGCGAAAGAGGGGACAGGGATTACGGGGAGCTGTTTTTT. Its translation: CASERGDRDYGELFF. V usage is TRBV4-2 and J usage is TRBJ2-2, with 9 bases identical to TRBD1. Germline CDR1 and CDR2: LGHNA and YNFKEQ. Unmatched junction bases numbered 11, after V lost 8 bases and J lost 7 bases. The CDR3 has 15 amino acids.

This clonotype was detected many times. The chain links TRBV20-1 to TRBJ2-7; 9 bases are shared with TRBD2. The V gene's germline CDR1 is DFQATT and CDR2 SNEGSKA (reference sequence). This CDR3 spans 14 amino acids. Trimming at V came to 6 bases and at J to 3 bases, leaving 9 bases not matched to a gene. The CDR3 sequence: CSARTSEGFYEQYF. Written as DNA, the CDR3 is TGCAGTGCCCGGACTAGCGAAGGGTTCTACGAGCAGTACTTC.

This clonotype appeared many times. The chain carries TRBV20-1 and TRBJ2-3; D perhaps matches TRBD2 (7 bases). V dropped 6 bases and J dropped 2 bases, with 21 bases sitting between them. This CDR3 region has 16 residues. CDR1 and CDR2 (germline): DFQATT, SNEGSKA (reference sequence). The CDR3 region is CSAGGAWALPTDTQYF. The CDR3 DNA reads TGCAGTGCAGGGGGGGCCTGGGCTCTACCCACAGATACGCAGTATTTT.

This clonotype was detected many times. The rearrangement links TRBV6-1 to TRBJ2-7, with D tentatively TRBD1 (7 bases). This CDR3 region has 15 residues. V lost 0 bases and J 5 bases, leaving 14 bases between the germline ends. Germline CDR1 MNHNS, CDR2 SASEGT. In nucleotides, the CDR3 is TGTGCCAGCAGTGAAGCTGGAGGGGGCTTCGACGAGCAGTACTTC. This translates into CASSEAGGGFDEQYF.

The V and J genes are TRBV10-2 and TRBJ1-1; perhaps TRBD1 as D (5 bases). The CDR3 loop spans 13 amino acids. The V gene lost 6 bases and the J gene lost 5 bases, with 13 bases spanning the gap. CDR1 is WSHSY and CDR2 is SAAADI in the germline V gene. The DNA for the CDR3 is TGCGCCAGCAGGGACCGGGGGGGGACTGAAGCTTTCTTT. It specifies CASRDRGGTEAFF.

This clonotype was found many times. The V and J genes are TRBV4-2 and TRBJ1-1, with D possibly TRBD1 on 5 matching bases. V was trimmed by 0 bases and J by 1 base, leaving 9 bases between them. The CDR3 contains 15 residues. Germline V gives CDR1 LGHNA, CDR2 YNFKEQ. Written as DNA, the CDR3 is TGTGCCAGCAGCCAAGAGGAAGGGGCGAACACTGAAGCTTTCTTT. Translation: CASSQEEGANTEAFF.

V gene TRBV15 combines with J gene TRBJ2-2; D possibly corresponds to TRBD2 (7 bases). The CDR3 extends over 15 amino acids. Looked up from germline, CDR1 is LNHNV and CDR2 is YYDKDF (reference sequence). V lost 5 bases to trimming and J lost 3 bases, with 13 bases between them. This CDR3 reads CATSGGGRDTGELFF. The CDR3 DNA is TGTGCCACCAGCGGAGGGGGGAGGGACACCGGGGAGCTGTTTTTT.

The V call is TRBV3-1, the J call TRBJ2-3, with 7 bases aligning to TRBD2. The V gene's germline CDR1 is LGHDT and CDR2 YNNKEL (reference sequence). Unmatched junction bases numbered 19, after V lost 2 bases and J lost 8 bases. The CDR3 sequence is 18 residues long. The CDR3 DNA is TGTGCCAGCAGCCAAAACGGGGGGAATCCCGCGTGGGGAGGTACGCAGTATTTT. Amino acid sequence: CASSQNGGNPAWGGTQYF.

The gene calls are TRBV27 and TRBJ2-4; the D gene is possibly TRBD2 (6 bases). Looked up from germline, CDR1 is MNHEY and CDR2 is SMNVEV (reference sequence). Between the trimmed V and J ends, which lost 2 bases and 3 bases, there was a span of 14 bases. CDR3 length: 16 residues. The CDR3 DNA reads as TGTGCCAGCAGTTTAGTCAGGTTGGGGGGCAAAAACATTCAGTACTTC. It yields the protein CASSLVRLGGKNIQYF.

The V gene is TRBV6-2 or TRBV6-3, the J gene TRBJ2-7; 8 positions agree with TRBD2. V shed 6 bases, J shed 3 bases, and the junction held 7 bases outside the gene matches. The CDR3 is made up of 14 amino acids. The V gene's germline CDR1 is MNHEY and CDR2 SVGEGT. In nucleotides, the CDR3 is TGTGCCAGCAGGGGCGGGGGGATCGTCTACGAGCAGTACTTC. The encoded protein is CASRGGGIVYEQYF.

The genes are TRBV5-1 and TRBJ1-2, with unresolved D. V lost 4 bases and J 4 bases, leaving 11 bases between the germline ends. The CDR3 runs to 13 residues. Germline V gene lookup returns CDR1 SGHRS and CDR2 YFSETQ. CDR3 sequence: CASSPDIIYGYTF. DNA of the CDR3: TGCGCCAGCAGCCCCGACATCATCTATGGCTACACCTTC.

By share, this clonotype counts as medium-sized. The rearrangement joins TRBV4-1 to TRBJ1-2, with a tentative D call TRBD1 (5 bases). With 0 bases removed from V and 8 bases from J, the gap between germline ends came to 16 bases. CDR1 MGHRA and CDR2 YSYEKL come from the germline V gene. The CDR3 is made up of 15 amino acids. DNA of the CDR3: TGCGCCAGCAGCCAAGAGCGAGGGGCGCGGAGGGGCTACACCTTC. Amino acids: CASSQERGARRGYTF.

This clonotype was detected many times. The chain links TRBV2 to TRBJ1-3, with 8 bases that match TRBD1. The trim removed 2 bases at V and 3 bases at J, leaving 6 bases unmatched. The CDR3 runs to 16 residues. Germline V lookup: CDR1 SNHLY, CDR2 FYNNEI. CDR3 sequence: CASSENGQGSGNTIYF. The CDR3 DNA follows: TGTGCCAGCAGTGAAAACGGACAGGGCAGTGGAAACACCATATATTTT.

This clonotype came up a few times. The J gene is TRBJ1-4, the V gene TRBV5-1, with D perhaps matching TRBD1 (5 bases). The CDR3 spans 15 residues. Trimming cost V 5 bases and J 0 bases, with 11 bases left between them. The germline CDR1 and CDR2 sequences are SGHRS and YFSETQ. CDR3 region: CASRRDGSTNEKLFF. The DNA of the CDR3 is TGCGCCAGCAGACGGGACGGATCAACTAATGAAAAACTGTTTTTT.

This clonotype was recorded at least ten times. The chain employs TRBV11-2 and TRBJ1-2; TRBD1 agrees at 8 bases. Germline V gives CDR1 SGHAT, CDR2 FQNNGV. The CDR3 length is 18 residues. The ends lost 5 bases at V and 5 bases at J; junction bases unmatched: 19. CDR3 sequence (DNA): TGTGCCAGCAGCCTAAGACAGGGGCGAATGGGTCTGGAGTATGGCTACACCTTC. It yields the protein CASSLRQGRMGLEYGYTF.

This clonotype showed up many times. As DNA, the CDR3 is TGTGCCAGCAGCTTAGTGGGGACTGGCTTTTTCTTC. It yields the protein CASSLVGTGFFF. This chain uses TRBV7-2 with TRBJ2-1; D might be TRBD2 (6 bases). Germline CDR1 is SGHTA and CDR2 is FQGNSA. V dropped 1 base and J dropped 16 bases, with 14 bases sitting between them. This CDR3 comprises 12 residues.

This clonotype was detected ten times or more. The genes are TRBV6-5 and TRBJ2-2; D remains ambiguous. CDR1 and CDR2 from the germline V gene are MNHEY and SVGAGI. This CDR3 has 13 amino acids. Trimming stripped 6 bases from V and 6 bases from J, with 11 bases between. CDR3 protein: CASSPQVSGELFF. In DNA, the CDR3 is TGTGCCAGCAGCCCCCAGGTATCCGGGGAGCTGTTTTTT.

This clonotype was counted many times. This chain joins TRBV7-8 and TRBJ1-2; the D gene is possibly TRBD1 (5 bases). Trimming took off 1 base at V and 2 bases at J, with 11 bases between the two ends. Germline V gives CDR1 SGHVS, CDR2 FQNEAQ. This CDR3 is 15 amino acids long. The CDR3 reads CASSLGGGGNYGYTF. CDR3 nucleotides: TGTGCCAGCAGCTTAGGAGGCGGGGGGAACTATGGCTACACCTTC.

The chain uses TRBV19 and TRBJ1-5; D remains ambiguous. CDR1 is LNHDA and CDR2 is SQIVND in the germline V gene (reference sequence). This CDR3 is 12 amino acids long. V lost 7 bases, J lost 7 bases, and 11 bases lay in between. The DNA for the CDR3 is TGTGCCAGTAACGGTGGGTACCAGCCCCAGCATTTT. Translated, it gives CASNGGYQPQHF.

The J gene is TRBJ2-1, the V gene TRBV19; no firm D call. There are 13 residues in the CDR3. V was pared by 1 base and J by 9 bases, with 10 bases between. Germline values: CDR1 LNHDA, CDR2 SQIVND (reference sequence). CDR3 bases: TGTGCCAGTAGTATAGCAGGTACCGGTGAGCAGTTCTTC. This gives the protein CASSIAGTGEQFF.

Within the sample, this clonotype is medium-sized. The chain is built from TRBV7-9 and TRBJ1-1; 7 bases fit TRBD1. This CDR3 region has 13 residues. The V gene's germline CDR1 is SEHNR and CDR2 FQNEAQ (reference sequence). After removal of 5 bases from V and 8 bases from J, the junction contained 8 bases not matched to a gene. CDR3 bases: TGTGCCAGCAGCCTAGGGGGCGCCTGGGAAGCTTTCTTT. Amino acid sequence: CASSLGGAWEAFF.

The chain has TRBV28 and TRBJ2-3, with TRBD2 identical over 13 bases. CDR1 is MDHEN, CDR2 SYDVKM, per germline. The V and J ends lost 3 bases and 2 bases, in that order; junction bases with no gene match: 11. CDR3 size: 19 residues. The CDR3 region has the DNA TGTGCCAGCAGTTTTTGGAGGACTAGCGGGAGTAGGCTCACAGATACGCAGTATTTT. This codes for CASSFWRTSGSRLTDTQYF.

This clonotype was seen a few times. A read error may explain this, as a much larger clone is one base away. Here the CDR3 omits its conserved ending phenylalanine or tryptophan, so a read error is the likely source. The chain links TRBV6-2 or TRBV6-3 to TRBJ2-6; D not certain. V was clipped by 6 bases and J by 0 bases, with 6 bases between them. Per germline, CDR1 MNHEY and CDR2 SVGEGT. The CDR3 extends over 14 amino acids. CDR3 DNA: TGTGCCAGCAGGCCCAGCTCTGGGGCCAACGTCCTGACTTCC. Translating gives CASRPSSGANVLTS.

This chain links TRBV6-1 with TRBJ2-2; D may be TRBD1 (5 bases). V was clipped by 3 bases and J by 5 bases, with 7 bases between them. The CDR3 is 13 residues long. Germline values: CDR1 MNHNS, CDR2 SASEGT. The CDR3 DNA follows: TGTGCCAGCAGTGAGACAGAAACCGGGGAGCTGTTTTTT. Protein sequence: CASSETETGELFF.

This clonotype came up a few times. The chain has TRBV6-5 and TRBJ2-1, with 9 bases fitting TRBD2. Germline assignment: CDR1 MNHEY and CDR2 SVGAGI. V was clipped by 4 bases and J by 8 bases; unmatched bases: 12. The CDR3 contains 16 residues. The CDR3 DNA sequence: TGTGCCAGCAGTTCCTTTGGAGCTAGCGGGATCGATGAGCAGTTCTTC. It is translated as CASSSFGASGIDEQFF.